The clone carrying this TCR beta chain came up once. Its antigen is currently unknown. The data were obtained in a study of T cell responses to AZD1222 COVID-19 vaccine. The study, taken as a whole, reports: Most donors were white British, females outnumbered males, and clonal diversity was possibly underestimated. Sampling captured repertoires only after the peak T cell response.

Measured with immunoSEQ multiplex PCR; TCRdb has only the in-frame clones, and not every one. The sample yields about 94,000 clones, nearly 90% seen once. CDR1 and CDR2 (germline): GTSNPN, SVGIG (reference sequence). Trimming cost V 1 base and J 0 bases, with 12 bases left between them. CDR3 size: 16 residues. The specimen comprised peripheral blood, sampled on day 0 of AZD1222 vaccination. This receptor was taken from an adult in good health. The chain has TRBV30 and TRBJ1-4; no clear D. CDR3 sequence: CAWSDGVLPTNEKLFF. The CDR3 DNA sequence: TGTGCCTGGAGTGACGGAGTCCTCCCAACTAATGAAAAACTGTTTTTT.